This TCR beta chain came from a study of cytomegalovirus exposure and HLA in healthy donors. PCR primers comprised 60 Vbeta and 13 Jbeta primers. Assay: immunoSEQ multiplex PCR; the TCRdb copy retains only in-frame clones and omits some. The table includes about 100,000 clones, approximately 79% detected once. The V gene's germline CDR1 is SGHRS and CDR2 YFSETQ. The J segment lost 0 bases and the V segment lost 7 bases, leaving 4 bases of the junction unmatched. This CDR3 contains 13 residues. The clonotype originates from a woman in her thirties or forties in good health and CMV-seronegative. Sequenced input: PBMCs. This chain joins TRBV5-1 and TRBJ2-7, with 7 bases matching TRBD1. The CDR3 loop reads CASGQDFSYEQYF. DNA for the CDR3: TGCGCCAGCGGACAGGATTTCTCCTACGAGCAGTACTTC.